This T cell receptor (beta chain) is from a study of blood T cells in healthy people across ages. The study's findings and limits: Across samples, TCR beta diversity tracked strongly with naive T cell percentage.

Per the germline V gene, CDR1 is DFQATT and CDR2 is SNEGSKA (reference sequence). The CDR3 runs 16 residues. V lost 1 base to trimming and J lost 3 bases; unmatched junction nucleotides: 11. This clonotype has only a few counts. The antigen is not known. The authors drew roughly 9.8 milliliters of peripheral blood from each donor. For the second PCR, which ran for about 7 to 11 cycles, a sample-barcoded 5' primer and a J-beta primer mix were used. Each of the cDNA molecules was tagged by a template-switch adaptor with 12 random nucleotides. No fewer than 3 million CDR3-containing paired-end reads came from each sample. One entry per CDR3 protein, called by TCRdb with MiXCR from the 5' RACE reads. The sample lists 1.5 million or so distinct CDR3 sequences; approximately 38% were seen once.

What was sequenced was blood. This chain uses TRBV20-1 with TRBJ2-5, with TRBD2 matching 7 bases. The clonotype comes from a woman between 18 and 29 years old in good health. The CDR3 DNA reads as TGCAGTGCTAGAGGCGTCGGACTAGTCGGTAAAGAGACCCAGTACTTC. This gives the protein CSARGVGLVGKETQYF.